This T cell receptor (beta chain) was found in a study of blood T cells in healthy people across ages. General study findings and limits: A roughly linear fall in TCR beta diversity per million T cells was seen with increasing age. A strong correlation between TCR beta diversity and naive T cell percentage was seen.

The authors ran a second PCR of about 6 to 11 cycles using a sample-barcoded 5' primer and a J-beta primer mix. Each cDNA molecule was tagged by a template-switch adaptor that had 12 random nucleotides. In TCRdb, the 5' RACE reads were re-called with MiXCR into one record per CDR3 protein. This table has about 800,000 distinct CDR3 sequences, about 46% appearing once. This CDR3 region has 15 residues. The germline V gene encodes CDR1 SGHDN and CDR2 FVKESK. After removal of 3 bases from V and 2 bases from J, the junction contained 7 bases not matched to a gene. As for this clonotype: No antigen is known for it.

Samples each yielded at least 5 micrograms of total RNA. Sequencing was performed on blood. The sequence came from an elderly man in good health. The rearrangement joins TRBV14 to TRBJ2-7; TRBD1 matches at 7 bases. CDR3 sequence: CASSHLGQITYEQYF. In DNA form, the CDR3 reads TGTGCCAGCAGCCACCTGGGACAGATCACCTACGAGCAGTACTTC.